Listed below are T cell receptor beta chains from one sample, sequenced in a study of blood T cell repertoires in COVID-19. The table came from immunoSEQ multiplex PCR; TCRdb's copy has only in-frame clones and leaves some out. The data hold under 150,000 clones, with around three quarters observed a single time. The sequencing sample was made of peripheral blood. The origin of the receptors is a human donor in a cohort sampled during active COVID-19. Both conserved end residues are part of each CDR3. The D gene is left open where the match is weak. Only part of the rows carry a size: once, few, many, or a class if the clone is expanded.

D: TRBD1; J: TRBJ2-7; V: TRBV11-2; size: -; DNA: TGTGCCAGCAGCTTAGTGGCCAGGGGGTACTCCTACGAGCAGTACTTC; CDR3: CASSLVARGYSYEQYF
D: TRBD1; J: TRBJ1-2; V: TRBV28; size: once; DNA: TGTGCCAGCAGTTCAGGACAGGGGGCTCTTGGTGGCTACACCTTC; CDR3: CASSSGQGALGGYTF
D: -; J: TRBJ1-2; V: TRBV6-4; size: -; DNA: TGTGCCAGCAGTGACACGGGGGGGCGGAATGGCTACACCTTC; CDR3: CASSDTGGRNGYTF
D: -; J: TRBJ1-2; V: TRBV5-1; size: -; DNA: TGCGCCAGCAGCACGGACAATAACTATGGCTACACCTTC; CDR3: CASSTDNNYGYTF
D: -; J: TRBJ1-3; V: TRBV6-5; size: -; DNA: TGTGCCAGCAGAACAGAGTCTGGAAACACCATATATTTT; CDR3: CASRTESGNTIYF
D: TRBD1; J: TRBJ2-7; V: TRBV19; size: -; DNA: TGTGCCAGTAGTTTAGCCGGGACAGGGGACTCCTACGAGCAGTACTTC; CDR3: CASSLAGTGDSYEQYF
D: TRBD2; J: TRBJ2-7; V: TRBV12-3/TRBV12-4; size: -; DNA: TGTGCCACCCAGCGGGATCTCTACGAGCAGTACTTC; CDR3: CATQRDLYEQYF
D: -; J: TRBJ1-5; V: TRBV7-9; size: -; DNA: TGTGCCAGCAGCTTAGCTGACGGAGTGAATCAGCCCCAGCATTTT; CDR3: CASSLADGVNQPQHF
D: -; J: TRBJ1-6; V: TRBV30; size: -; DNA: TGTGCCTGGAAATTATCCCGGGGAAGGAATTCACCCCTCCACTTT; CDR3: CAWKLSRGRNSPLHF
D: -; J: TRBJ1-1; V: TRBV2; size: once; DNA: TGTGCCAGCAGTGAACTGGCAGAGGCATTCATTGAAGCTTTCTTT; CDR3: CASSELAEAFIEAFF
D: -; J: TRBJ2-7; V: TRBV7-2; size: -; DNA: TGTGCCAGCAGCTTAGAGGAAACGGGGGGCGGTTTTATCTACGAGCAGTACTTC; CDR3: CASSLEETGGGFIYEQYF
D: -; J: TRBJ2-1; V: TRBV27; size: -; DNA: TGTGCCAGCAGTTTACCCAGGACAGAATGGGGTGAGCAGTTCTTC; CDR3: CASSLPRTEWGEQFF
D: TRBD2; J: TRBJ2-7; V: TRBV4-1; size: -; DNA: TGCGCCAGCAGCCAAGATCTGGCGGGGGGCCATTACGAGCAGTACTTC; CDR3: CASSQDLAGGHYEQYF
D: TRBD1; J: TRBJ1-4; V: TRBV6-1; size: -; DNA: TGTGCCAGCAGTGAATGGGGACAGGGGGAAGAAAAACTGTTTTTT; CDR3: CASSEWGQGEEKLFF
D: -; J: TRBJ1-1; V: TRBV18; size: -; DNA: TGTGCCAGCTCACCACCGAGACAGGCTCGAAGAAGGGACACTGAAGCTTTCTTT; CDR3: CASSPPRQARRRDTEAFF
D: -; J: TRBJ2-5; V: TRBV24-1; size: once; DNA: TGTGCCACCAGTGATTTGAGGGGGGACAGTGGAGAGTACCAAGAGACCCAGTACTTC; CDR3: CATSDLRGDSGEYQETQYF
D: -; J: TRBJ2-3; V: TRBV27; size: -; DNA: TGTGCCAGCAGTTTATCCCGTTACCAACCGTTCCCTAACCGTTACCGCACAGATACGCAGTATTTT; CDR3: CASSLSRYQPFPNRYRTDTQYF
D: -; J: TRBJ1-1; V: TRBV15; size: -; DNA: TGTGCCACCAGCAGTGATTTTACAGGGCTGAACACTGAAGCTTTCTTT; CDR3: CATSSDFTGLNTEAFF
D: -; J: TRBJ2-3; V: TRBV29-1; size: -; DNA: TGCAGCGTTGGGGTGACTAGCACAGATACGCAGTATTTT; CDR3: CSVGVTSTDTQYF
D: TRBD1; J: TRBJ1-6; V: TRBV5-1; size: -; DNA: TGCGCCAGCAGCCGAGACAGGGGGCAAGATTCACCCCTCCACTTT; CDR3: CASSRDRGQDSPLHF
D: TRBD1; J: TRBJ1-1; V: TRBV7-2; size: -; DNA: TGTGCCAGCAGCTTATCGAGACAGGGGGCGCGGAACACTGAAGCTTTCTTT; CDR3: CASSLSRQGARNTEAFF
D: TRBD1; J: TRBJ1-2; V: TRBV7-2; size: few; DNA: TGTGCCAGCAGCTTAGATCGACAGGGAAGAAGCTATGGCTACACCTTC; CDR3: CASSLDRQGRSYGYTF
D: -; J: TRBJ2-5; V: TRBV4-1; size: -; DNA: TGCGCCAGCAGCCGGGGAGGTTCTAATCAAGAGACCCAGTACTTC; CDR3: CASSRGGSNQETQYF
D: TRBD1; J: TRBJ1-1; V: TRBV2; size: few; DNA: TGTGCCAGCAGTGTTGAGGGGGCAAGGACTGAAGCTTTCTTT; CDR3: CASSVEGARTEAFF
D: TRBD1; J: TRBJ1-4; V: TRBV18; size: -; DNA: TGTGCCAGCTCACCTCAACAGGGGTCCCCTAATGAAAAACTGTTTTTT; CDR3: CASSPQQGSPNEKLFF
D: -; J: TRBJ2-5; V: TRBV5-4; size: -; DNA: TGTGCCAGCAGCTTGGAAGGTTCCGCGGGGGAGACCCAGTACTTC; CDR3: CASSLEGSAGETQYF
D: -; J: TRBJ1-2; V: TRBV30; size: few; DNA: TGTGCCTGGAGTGTTAACAGGGCTAACTATGGCTACACCTTC; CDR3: CAWSVNRANYGYTF
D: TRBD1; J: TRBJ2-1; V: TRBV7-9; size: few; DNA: TGTGCCAGCAGCTCCGGGACAGGGGGGAACAATGAGCAGTTCTTC; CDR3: CASSSGTGGNNEQFF
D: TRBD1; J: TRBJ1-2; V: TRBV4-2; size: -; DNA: TGTGCCAGCAGCCAAGATAAGACAGGGGACTATGGCTACACCTTC; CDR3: CASSQDKTGDYGYTF
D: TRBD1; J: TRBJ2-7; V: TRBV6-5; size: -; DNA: TGTGCCAGCAGGATCGGACAGGGCATCTACGAGCAGTACTTC; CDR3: CASRIGQGIYEQYF
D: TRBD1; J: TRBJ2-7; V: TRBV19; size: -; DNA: TGTGCCAGTAGTACAGGTCCGGGACAGAGCTACGAGCAGTACTTC; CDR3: CASSTGPGQSYEQYF
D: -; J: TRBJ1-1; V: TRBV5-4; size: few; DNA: TGTGCCAGCAGCCTCGGAGCGGCTGAAGCTTTCTTT; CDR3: CASSLGAAEAFF